This T cell receptor (beta chain) was recovered during a study of T cells after posttransplantation cyclophosphamide listed by TCRdb under 2016. Study-level background: The study tracked T cell repertoire reconstitution by TRB sequencing after myeloablative bone marrow transplantation using posttransplantation cyclophosphamide as GVHD prophylaxis. Antigen receptor sequencing covered samples from about 40 PTCy-treated patients and about 17 of their related bone marrow donors. TRB sequencing was performed on blood from all 34 PTCy patients with 1-year posttransplant specimens. In 3 patients, up to about 3 additional blood samples taken between 2 and 5.2 years after transplant also underwent TRB sequencing, as did pretransplant blood from a handful of patients. TRA and TRB clonality were tightly correlated in several samples, so subsequent TCR analyses focused on TRB only. Public TRB sequences were compared against a database of over 3,000 sequences linked to responses to pathogens, tumor antigens, self-antigens and alloantigens. What the work shows at the level of the full study, not this receptor alone: The TRB repertoires of T cells infiltrating skin or the GI tract showed only limited overlap with the TRB repertoires found in blood. Across 40 to 55 patients, TRB clonality was highly associated with recipient CMV seropositivity and CMV reactivation, and diversity in PTCy patients was similar to diversity in CNI/methotrexate controls. Donor-recipient similarity was low at 1-2 months but rose over the first year, and later blood repertoires were often dominated by donor CD8+ memory clones.

TRB sequencing used genomic DNA with the immunoSEQ assay at survey resolution or the hsTCRB kit. Regarding the original processing steps: Initial read processing used immunoSEQ software, and repertoire analyses used the LymphoSeq R package. For each TRB dataset, clonality was calculated as 1 minus normalized Shannon entropy, and the Gini coefficient was computed as well. Phenotypes of unsorted samples were inferred by mapping TRB sequences from sorted subsets of the recipient or donor onto unsorted samples of the same recipient. Not all clones reach the TCRdb copy of this immuneACCESS table, which keeps in-frame sequences only. Checked studies attribute under half of the gap to unresolved V genes and leave the rest unexplained. V and J calls and clone size are those listed in that table; D and trimming were worked out from the DNA. In this sample, some 38,000 clones appear, none counted once only. Jointly, the top ten make up about 2.5% of the sample.

On the day of marrow donation, related bone marrow donors gave peripheral blood samples. Peripheral blood and bone marrow mononuclear cells were isolated by Ficoll-Hypaque density centrifugation and were cryopreserved. Many counts were recorded for this clone. Its antigen is still unknown. Base qualities are not at hand, and no much larger clone is one base apart. The germline V gene (reference sequence) specifies DFQATT as CDR1 and SNEGSKA as CDR2. The CDR3, from cysteine to phenylalanine, totals 10 residues. The read is trimmed to its CDR3 DNA, 30 bases read in frame from base 1. Trimming costs V 6 bases and J 8 bases, and their ends lie 10 bases apart.

The rearranged chain carries TRBV20-1 and TRBJ1-2; the D segment cannot be called with confidence. The sequencing sample was made of PBMCs. The TCR originated in a man aged 45 to 65 in good health, CMV-negative, and a related stem cell transplant donor. For the CDR3, the sequence is CSASLAGYTF. Here is the DNA: TGCAGTGCGTCTTTAGCCGGCTACACCTTC.